The sequence of this T cell receptor (beta chain) was determined in a study of control samples from healthy donors and cancer patients. The CDR3 runs to 13 residues. Germline V lookup: CDR1 LNHNV, CDR2 YYDKDF (reference sequence). V was shortened by 1 base and J by 0 bases, with 3 bases between the two germline ends. TCRdb keeps only in-frame clones here, not all; method: immunoSEQ multiplex PCR. The sample gives some 150,000 clones, nearly 96% of which show up once; approximately 0.97% is in the top ten. Sequencing used blood. V is TRBV15 and J is TRBJ1-1; no definite D call. The receptor comes from a woman in her twenties or thirties in good health. DNA for the CDR3: TGTGCCACCAGCAGAGGGCTGAACACTGAAGCTTTCTTT. Translation: CATSRGLNTEAFF.